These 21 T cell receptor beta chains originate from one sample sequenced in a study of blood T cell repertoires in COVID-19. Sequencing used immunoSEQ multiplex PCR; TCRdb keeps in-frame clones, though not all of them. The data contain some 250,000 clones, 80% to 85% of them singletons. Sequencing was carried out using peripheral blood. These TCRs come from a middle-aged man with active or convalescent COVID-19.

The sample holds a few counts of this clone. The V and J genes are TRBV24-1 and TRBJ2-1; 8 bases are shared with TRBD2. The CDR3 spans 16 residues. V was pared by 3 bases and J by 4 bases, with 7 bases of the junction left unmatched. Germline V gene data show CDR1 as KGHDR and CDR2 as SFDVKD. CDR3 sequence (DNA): TGTGCCACCAGTGATCCGTCCGCGGGGGGATACAATGAGCAGTTCTTC. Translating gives CATSDPSAGGYNEQFF.

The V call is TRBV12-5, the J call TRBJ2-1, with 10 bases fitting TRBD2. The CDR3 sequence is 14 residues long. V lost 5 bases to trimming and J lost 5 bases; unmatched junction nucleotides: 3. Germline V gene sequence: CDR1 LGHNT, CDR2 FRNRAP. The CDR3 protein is CASGQGLANNEQFF. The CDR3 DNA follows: TGTGCTAGTGGTCAGGGACTAGCGAACAATGAGCAGTTCTTC.

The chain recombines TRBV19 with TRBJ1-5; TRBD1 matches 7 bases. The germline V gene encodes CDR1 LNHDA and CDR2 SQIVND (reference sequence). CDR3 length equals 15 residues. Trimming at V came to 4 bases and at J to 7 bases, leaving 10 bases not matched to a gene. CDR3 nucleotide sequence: TGTGCCAGTAGTAGAGACCCGGGACAGAACCAGCCCCAGCATTTT. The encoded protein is CASSRDPGQNQPQHF.

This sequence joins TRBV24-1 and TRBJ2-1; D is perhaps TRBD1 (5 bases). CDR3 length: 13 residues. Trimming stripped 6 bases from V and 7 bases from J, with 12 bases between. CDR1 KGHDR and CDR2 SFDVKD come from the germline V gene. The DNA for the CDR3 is TGTGCCACCAGTAGCAGGGCCGAAAATGAGCAGTTCTTC. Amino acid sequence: CATSSRAENEQFF.

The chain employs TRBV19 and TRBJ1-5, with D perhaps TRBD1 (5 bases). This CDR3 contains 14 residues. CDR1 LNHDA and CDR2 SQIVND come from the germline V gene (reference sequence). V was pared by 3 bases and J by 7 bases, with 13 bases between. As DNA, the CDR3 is TGTGCCAGTAGTATCGCCCAGGGAGGCCAGCCCCAGCATTTT. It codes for CASSIAQGGQPQHF.

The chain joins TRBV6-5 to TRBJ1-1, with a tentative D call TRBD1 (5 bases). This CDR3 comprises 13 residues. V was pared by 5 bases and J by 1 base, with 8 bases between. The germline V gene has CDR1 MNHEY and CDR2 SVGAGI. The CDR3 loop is CASSHRRNTEAFF. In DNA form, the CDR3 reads TGTGCCAGCAGTCACAGGAGGAACACTGAAGCTTTCTTT.

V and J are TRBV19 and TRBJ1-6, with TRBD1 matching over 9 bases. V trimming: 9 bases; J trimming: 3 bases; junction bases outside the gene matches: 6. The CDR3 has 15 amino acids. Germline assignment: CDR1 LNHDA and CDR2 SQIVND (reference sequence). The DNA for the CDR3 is TGTGCCAGCACAAAGGACAGGGGCTATAATTCACCCCTCCACTTT. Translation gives CASTKDRGYNSPLHF.

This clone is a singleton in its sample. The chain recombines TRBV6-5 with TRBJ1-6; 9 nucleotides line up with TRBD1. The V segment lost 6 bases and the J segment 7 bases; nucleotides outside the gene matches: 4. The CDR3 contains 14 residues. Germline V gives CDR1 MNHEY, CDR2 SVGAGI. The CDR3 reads CASRGGQGNSPLHF. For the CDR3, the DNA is TGTGCCAGCAGGGGGGGACAGGGAAATTCACCCCTCCACTTT.

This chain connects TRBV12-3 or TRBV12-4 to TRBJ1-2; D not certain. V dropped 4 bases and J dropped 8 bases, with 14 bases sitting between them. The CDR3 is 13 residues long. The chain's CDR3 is CASSSRQRGGYTF. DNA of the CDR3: TGTGCCAGCAGTTCCCGGCAGAGAGGAGGCTACACCTTC.

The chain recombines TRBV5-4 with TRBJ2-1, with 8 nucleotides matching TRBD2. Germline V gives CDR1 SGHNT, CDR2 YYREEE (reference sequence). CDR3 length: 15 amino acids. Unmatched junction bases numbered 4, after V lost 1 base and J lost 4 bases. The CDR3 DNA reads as TGTGCCAGCAGCTTGTCCGCGGGGGGTTACAATGAGCAGTTCTTC. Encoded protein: CASSLSAGGYNEQFF.

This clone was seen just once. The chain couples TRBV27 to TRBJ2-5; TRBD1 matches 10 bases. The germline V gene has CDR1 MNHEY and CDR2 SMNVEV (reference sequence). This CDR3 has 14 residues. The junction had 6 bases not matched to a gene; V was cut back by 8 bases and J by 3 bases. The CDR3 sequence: CASGSTGGEETQYF. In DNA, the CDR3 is TGTGCCAGCGGATCGACAGGGGGCGAAGAGACCCAGTACTTC.

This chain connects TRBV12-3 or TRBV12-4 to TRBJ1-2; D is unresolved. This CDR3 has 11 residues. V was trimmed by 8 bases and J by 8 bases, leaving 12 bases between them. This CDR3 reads CASHWEEGYTF. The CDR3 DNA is TGTGCCAGCCATTGGGAGGAAGGCTACACCTTC.

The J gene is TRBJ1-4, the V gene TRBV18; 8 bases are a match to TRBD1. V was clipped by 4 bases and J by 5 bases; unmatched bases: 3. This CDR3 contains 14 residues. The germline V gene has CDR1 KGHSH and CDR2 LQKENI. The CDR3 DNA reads TGTGCCAGCTCACAGGGACAGGAGAATGAAAAACTGTTTTTT. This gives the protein CASSQGQENEKLFF.

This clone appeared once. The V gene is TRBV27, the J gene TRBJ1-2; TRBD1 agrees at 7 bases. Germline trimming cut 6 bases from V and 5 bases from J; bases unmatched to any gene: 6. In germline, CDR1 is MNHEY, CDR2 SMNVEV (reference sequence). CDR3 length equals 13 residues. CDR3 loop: CASRPTGPYGYTF. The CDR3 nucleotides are TGTGCCAGCAGGCCGACAGGGCCTTATGGCTACACCTTC.

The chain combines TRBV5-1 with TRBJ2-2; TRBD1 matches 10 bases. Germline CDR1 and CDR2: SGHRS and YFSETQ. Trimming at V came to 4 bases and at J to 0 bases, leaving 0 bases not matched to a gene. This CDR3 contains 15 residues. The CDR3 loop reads CASSGTGANTGELFF. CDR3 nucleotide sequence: TGCGCCAGCAGCGGGACAGGGGCGAACACCGGGGAGCTGTTTTTT.

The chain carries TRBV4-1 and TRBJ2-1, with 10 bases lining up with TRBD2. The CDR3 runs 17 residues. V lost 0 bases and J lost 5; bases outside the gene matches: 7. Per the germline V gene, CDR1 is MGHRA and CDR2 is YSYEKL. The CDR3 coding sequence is TGCGCCAGCAGCCAAGATGGGACTAGCGAGTTTCACAATGAGCAGTTCTTC. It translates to CASSQDGTSEFHNEQFF.

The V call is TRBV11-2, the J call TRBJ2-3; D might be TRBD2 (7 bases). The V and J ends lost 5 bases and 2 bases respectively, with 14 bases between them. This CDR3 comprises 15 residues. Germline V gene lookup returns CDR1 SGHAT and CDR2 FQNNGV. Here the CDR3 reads CASSGRGGATDTQYF. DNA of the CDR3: TGTGCCAGCAGCGGGCGAGGGGGGGCCACAGATACGCAGTATTTT.

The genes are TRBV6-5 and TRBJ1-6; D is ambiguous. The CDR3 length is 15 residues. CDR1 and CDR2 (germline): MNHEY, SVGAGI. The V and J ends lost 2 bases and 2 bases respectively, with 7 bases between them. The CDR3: CASSYTGTYNSPLHF. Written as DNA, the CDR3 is TGTGCCAGCAGTTACACCGGGACCTATAATTCACCCCTCCACTTT.

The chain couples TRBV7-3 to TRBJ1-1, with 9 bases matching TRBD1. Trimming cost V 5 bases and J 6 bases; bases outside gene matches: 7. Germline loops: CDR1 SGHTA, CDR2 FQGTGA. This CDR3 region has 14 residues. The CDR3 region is CASSPRTGGSEAFF. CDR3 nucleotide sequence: TGTGCCAGCAGCCCAAGAACAGGGGGCTCTGAAGCTTTCTTT.

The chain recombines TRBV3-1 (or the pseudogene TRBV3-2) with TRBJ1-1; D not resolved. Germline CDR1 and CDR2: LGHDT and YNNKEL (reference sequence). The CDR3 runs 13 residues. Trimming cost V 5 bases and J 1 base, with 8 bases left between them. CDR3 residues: CASSEDWNTEAFF. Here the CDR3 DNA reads TGTGCCAGCAGCGAGGACTGGAACACTGAAGCTTTCTTT.

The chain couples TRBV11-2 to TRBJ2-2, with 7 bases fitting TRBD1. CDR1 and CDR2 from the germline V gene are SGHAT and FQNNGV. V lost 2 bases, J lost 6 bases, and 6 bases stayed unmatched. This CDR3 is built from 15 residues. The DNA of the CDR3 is TGTGCCAGCAGCTTATTTACAGGGGTTTCCGGGGAGCTGTTTTTT. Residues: CASSLFTGVSGELFF.